The 4 T cell receptor beta chains in this list originate from one sample, sequenced in a study of graft-versus-host responses after intestinal transplantation. Repertoires were generated with immunoSEQ multiplex PCR, while TCRdb's copy carries only in-frame clones and drops some. The sample gives around 100,000 clones, roughly 87% of which show up once; about 0.95% is in the top ten. No antigen is known for these receptors. The sequenced sample was unstimulated CD4+ T cells sorted from spleen or lymph node cells, obtained before transplant. The receptors here all came from a human donor who was the organ donor for an intestinal transplant.

V gene TRBV7-2 combines with J gene TRBJ2-3, with 12 bases lining up with TRBD2. The CDR3 length is 15 residues. With V trimmed by 5 bases and J by 6 bases, 6 bases remained unmatched. Germline V CDR1 and CDR2: SGHTA, FQGNSA. CDR3 bases: TGTGCCAGCAGCCGCGCTAGCGGGGGGGTGGATACGCAGTATTTT. Translating gives CASSRASGGVDTQYF.

This clone was seen only a few times. The chain uses TRBV5-1 and TRBJ2-1; D unresolved. Germline V gene lookup returns CDR1 SGHRS and CDR2 YFSETQ. V lost 0 bases, J lost 8 bases, and 6 bases lay in between. This CDR3 spans 12 amino acids. The CDR3 coding sequence is TGCGCCAGCAGCTTGGCGGGCTATGAGCAGTTCTTC. Its protein product is CASSLAGYEQFF.

This clone was picked up a small number of times. This chain uses TRBV5-1 with TRBJ1-1; D not certain. This CDR3 has 13 amino acids. The V end was cut by 4 bases, the J end by 4 bases, with 11 bases between. CDR1 SGHRS and CDR2 YFSETQ come from the germline V gene. The CDR3 sequence: CASSPQSSTEAFF. The CDR3 DNA follows: TGCGCCAGCAGCCCGCAGTCGAGCACTGAAGCTTTCTTT.

The V and J genes are TRBV28 and TRBJ2-7; tentatively, D is TRBD1 (5 bases). Between the trimmed V and J ends, which lost 3 bases and 2 bases, there was a span of 20 bases. The CDR3 runs to 17 residues. Germline CDR1 MDHEN, CDR2 SYDVKM. Here the CDR3 DNA reads TGTGCCAGCAGTTTTCAGGGCGTAGCTTTGTTCACCTACGAGCAGTACTTC. Its protein is CASSFQGVALFTYEQYF.